This T cell receptor (beta chain) was retrieved from a study of shared clonotypes between healthy human individuals. Study outcomes and limitations: Against clonotypes common to all four donors, non-shared ones had lower generation probabilities.

A CD45RA-negative memory subset and a CD45RA+ naive subset were separated from the CD4+ cells. Generated by immunoSEQ multiplex PCR, the TCRdb table keeps only in-frame clones and is missing some. The sample records over a million clones, 65% to 80% being singletons. This clone was counted a few times. Its antigen is not known. The sample comprised memory CD4+ T cells sorted from blood. Noted subset: CD45RA-negative fraction. This receptor was taken from a man aged 18 to 30 in good health.

Written as DNA, the CDR3 is TGTGCCTGGAGTGGTGGGCGGAATGGCTACACCTTC. Protein sequence: CAWSGGRNGYTF. The chain couples TRBV30 to TRBJ1-2; D not resolved. Germline loops: CDR1 GTSNPN, CDR2 SVGIG (reference sequence). V shed 1 base and J shed 6 bases, with 9 bases lying between them. This CDR3 has 12 residues.